This TCR beta chain stems from a study of shared clonotypes between healthy human individuals. Regarding this clone: Antigen: not known.

Clones were read by immunoSEQ multiplex PCR, and TCRdb kept only the in-frame ones, dropping some. The sample contains roughly 2.2 million clones, under 95% of which appear only once. Study-wide results and limits: Donor clonotype sharing was expected to depend on sequencing depth.

Trimming took 6 bases from V and 8 from J; bases not matched to a gene: 7. CDR3 length: 15 amino acids. In germline, CDR1 is MNHEY, CDR2 SMNVEV (reference sequence). The clonotype was recovered from a man in his late teens or twenties in good health. Some clones in this sample may be carry-over from other donors' samples. The sequencing sample was made of naive CD4+ T cells from PBMCs. Specified subset: CD45RA+ positively selected. The chain employs TRBV27 and TRBJ2-1; 13 bases align to TRBD2. The CDR3 region has the DNA TGTGCCAGCAGGCGAGGACTAGCGGGAGTTTATGAGCAGTTCTTC. This codes for CASRRGLAGVYEQFF.